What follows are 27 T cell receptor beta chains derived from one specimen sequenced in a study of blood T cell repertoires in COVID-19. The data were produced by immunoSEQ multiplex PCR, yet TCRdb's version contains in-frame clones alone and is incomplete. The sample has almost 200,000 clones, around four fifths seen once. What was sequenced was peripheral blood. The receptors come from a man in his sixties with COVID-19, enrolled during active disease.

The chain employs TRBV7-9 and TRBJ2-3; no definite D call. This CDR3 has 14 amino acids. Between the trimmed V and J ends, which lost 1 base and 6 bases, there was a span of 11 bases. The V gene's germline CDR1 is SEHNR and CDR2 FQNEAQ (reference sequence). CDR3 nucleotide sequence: TGTGCCAGCAGCTTAGACGGGTCCGTTGATACGCAGTATTTT. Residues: CASSLDGSVDTQYF.

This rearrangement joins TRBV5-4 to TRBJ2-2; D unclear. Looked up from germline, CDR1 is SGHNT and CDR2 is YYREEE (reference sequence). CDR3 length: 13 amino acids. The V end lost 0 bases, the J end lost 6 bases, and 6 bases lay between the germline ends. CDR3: CASSLDLAGELFF. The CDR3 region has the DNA TGTGCCAGCAGCTTGGATCTCGCCGGGGAGCTGTTTTTT.

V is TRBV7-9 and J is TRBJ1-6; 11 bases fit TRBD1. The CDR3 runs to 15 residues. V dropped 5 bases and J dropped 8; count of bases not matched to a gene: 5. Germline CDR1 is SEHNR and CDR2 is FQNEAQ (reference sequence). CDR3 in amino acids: CASSQGQGADSPLHF. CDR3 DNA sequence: TGTGCCAGCAGCCAAGGACAGGGGGCTGATTCACCCCTCCACTTT.

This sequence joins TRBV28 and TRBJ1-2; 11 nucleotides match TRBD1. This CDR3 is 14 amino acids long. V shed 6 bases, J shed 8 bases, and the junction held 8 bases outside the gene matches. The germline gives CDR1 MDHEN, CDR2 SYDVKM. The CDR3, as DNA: TGTGCCAGCAGCTTAGGGGACAGGGGGTACGGCTACACCTTC. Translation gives CASSLGDRGYGYTF.

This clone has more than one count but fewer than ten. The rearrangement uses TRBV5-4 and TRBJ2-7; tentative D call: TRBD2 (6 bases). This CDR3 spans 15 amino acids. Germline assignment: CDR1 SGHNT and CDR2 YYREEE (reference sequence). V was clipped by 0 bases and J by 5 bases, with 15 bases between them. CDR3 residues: CASSLGDFAANEQYF. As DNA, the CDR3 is TGTGCCAGCAGCTTGGGGGACTTTGCGGCGAACGAGCAGTACTTC.

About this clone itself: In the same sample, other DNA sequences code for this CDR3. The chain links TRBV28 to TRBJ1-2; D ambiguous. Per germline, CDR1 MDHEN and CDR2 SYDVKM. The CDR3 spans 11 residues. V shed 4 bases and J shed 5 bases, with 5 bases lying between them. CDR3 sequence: CASSSLYGYTF. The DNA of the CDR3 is TGTGCCAGCAGTTCCTTATATGGCTACACCTTC.

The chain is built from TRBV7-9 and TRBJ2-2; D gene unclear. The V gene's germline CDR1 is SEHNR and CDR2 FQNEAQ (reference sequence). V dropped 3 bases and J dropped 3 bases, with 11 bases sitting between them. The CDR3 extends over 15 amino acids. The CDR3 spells CASSFARPYTGELFF. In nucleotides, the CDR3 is TGTGCCAGCAGCTTCGCTAGGCCCTACACCGGGGAGCTGTTTTTT.

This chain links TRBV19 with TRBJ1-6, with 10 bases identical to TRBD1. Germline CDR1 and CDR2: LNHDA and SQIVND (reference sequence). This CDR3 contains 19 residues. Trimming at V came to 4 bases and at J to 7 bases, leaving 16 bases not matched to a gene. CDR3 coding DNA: TGTGCCAGTAGTAAGACCGGGACAGGGGTTCTTTTGTCGAATTCACCCCTCCACTTT. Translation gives CASSKTGTGVLLSNSPLHF.

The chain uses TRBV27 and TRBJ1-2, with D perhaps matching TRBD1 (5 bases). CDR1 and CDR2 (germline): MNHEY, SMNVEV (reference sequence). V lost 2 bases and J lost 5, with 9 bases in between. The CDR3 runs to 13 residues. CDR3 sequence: CASSLMAGYGYTF. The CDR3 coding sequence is TGTGCCAGCAGTTTAATGGCAGGGTATGGCTACACCTTC.

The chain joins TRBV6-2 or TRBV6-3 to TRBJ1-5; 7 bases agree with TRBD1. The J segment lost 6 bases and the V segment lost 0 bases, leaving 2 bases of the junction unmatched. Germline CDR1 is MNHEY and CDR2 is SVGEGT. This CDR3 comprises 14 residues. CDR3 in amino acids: CASSYSTGTQPQHF. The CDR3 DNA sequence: TGTGCCAGCAGTTACTCGACAGGGACTCAGCCCCAGCATTTT.

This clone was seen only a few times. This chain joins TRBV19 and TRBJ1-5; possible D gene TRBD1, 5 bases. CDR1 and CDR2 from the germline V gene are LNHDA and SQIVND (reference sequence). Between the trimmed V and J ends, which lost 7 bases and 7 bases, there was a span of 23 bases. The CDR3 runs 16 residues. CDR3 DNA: TGTGCCAGTACCGCGGGGGGAGGGCCGCGCAGCCAGCCCCAGCATTTT. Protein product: CASTAGGGPRSQPQHF.

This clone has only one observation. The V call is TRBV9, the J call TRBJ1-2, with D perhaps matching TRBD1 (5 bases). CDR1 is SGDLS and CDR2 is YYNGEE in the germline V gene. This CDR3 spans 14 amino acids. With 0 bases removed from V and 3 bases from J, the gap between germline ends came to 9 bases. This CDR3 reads CASSVGGVHYGYTF. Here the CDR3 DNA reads TGTGCCAGCAGCGTAGGGGGGGTACACTATGGCTACACCTTC.

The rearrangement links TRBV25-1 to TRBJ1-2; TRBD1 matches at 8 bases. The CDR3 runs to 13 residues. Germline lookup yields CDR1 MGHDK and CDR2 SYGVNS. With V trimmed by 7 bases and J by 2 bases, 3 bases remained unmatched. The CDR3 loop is CASKTGGNYGYTF. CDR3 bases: TGTGCCAGCAAAACAGGGGGAAACTATGGCTACACCTTC.

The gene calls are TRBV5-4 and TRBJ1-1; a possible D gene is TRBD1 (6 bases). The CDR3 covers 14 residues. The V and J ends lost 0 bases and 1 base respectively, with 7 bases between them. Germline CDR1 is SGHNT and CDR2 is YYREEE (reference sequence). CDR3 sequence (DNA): TGTGCCAGCAGCTTGGTGGGGGCGAACACTGAAGCTTTCTTT. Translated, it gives CASSLVGANTEAFF.

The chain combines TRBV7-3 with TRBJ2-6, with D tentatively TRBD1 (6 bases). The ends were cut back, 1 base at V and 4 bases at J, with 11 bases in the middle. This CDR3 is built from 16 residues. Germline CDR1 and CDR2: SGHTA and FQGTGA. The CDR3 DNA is TGTGCCAGCAGCTTAAAAGGGGGTTCCGGGGCCAACGTCCTGACTTTC. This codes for CASSLKGGSGANVLTF.

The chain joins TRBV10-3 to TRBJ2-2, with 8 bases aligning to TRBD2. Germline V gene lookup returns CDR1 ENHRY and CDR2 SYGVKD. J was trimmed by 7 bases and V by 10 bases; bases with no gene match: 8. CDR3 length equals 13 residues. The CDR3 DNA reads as TGTGCCACCCAGCGGGAGCGGGACGGGGAGCTGTTTTTT. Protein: CATQRERDGELFF.

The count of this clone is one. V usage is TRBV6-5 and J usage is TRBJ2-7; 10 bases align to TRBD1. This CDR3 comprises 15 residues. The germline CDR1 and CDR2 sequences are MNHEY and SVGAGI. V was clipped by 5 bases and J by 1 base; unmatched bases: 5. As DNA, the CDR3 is TGTGCCAGCAGTCCGGTGGGACAGGGGTCCTACGAGCAGTACTTC. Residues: CASSPVGQGSYEQYF.

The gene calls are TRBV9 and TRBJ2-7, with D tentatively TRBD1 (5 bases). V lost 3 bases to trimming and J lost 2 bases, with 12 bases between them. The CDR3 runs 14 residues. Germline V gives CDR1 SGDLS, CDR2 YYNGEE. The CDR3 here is CASSASGYAYEQYF. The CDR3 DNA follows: TGTGCCAGCAGCGCCTCAGGGTACGCCTACGAGCAGTACTTC. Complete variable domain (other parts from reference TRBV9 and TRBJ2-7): DSGVTQTPKHLITATGQRVTLRCSPRSGDLSVYWYQQSLDQGLQFLIQYYNGEERAKGNILERFSAQQFPDLHSELNLSSLELGDSALYFCASSASGYAYEQYFGPGTRLTVT.

The CDR3 region is CASSYSTGGGDTQYF. The CDR3 DNA sequence: TGTGCCAGCAGTTACTCAACAGGGGGGGGAGATACGCAGTATTTT. The chain links TRBV6-5 to TRBJ2-3, with D perhaps matching TRBD1 (8 bases). Between the trimmed V and J ends, which lost 0 bases and 5 bases, there was a span of 12 bases. Looked up from germline, CDR1 is MNHEY and CDR2 is SVGAGI. CDR3 length: 15 residues.

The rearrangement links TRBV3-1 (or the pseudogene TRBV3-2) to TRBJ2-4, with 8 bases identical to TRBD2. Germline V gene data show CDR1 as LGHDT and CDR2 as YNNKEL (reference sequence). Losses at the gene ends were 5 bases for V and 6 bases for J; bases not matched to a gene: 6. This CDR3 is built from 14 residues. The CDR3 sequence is CASSYGTRGNIQYF. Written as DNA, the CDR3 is TGTGCCAGCAGCTATGGGACTAGAGGAAACATTCAGTACTTC.

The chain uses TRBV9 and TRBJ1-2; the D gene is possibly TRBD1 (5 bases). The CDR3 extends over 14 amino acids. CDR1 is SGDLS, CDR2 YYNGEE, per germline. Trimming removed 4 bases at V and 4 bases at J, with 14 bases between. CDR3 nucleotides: TGTGCCAGCAGCCCTGAAGGAGGGGCCTATGGCTACACCTTC. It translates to CASSPEGGAYGYTF.

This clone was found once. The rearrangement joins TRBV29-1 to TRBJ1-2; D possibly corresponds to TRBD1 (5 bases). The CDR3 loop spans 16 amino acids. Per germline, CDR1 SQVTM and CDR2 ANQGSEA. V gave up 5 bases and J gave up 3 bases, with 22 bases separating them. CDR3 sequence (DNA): TGCAGCGTTCTGAACGTGGCAGGGCTCTCGGACTATGGCTACACCTTC. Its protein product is CSVLNVAGLSDYGYTF.

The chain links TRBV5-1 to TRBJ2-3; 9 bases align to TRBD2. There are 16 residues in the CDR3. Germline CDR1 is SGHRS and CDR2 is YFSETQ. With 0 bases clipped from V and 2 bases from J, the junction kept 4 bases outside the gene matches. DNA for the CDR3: TGCGCCAGCAGCTTGGCGGCTAGCGGGAACACAGATACGCAGTATTTT. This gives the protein CASSLAASGNTDTQYF. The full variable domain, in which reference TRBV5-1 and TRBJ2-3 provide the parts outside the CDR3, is KAGVTQTPRYLIKTRGQQVTLSCSPISGHRSVSWYQQTPGQGLQFLFEYFSETQRNKGNFPGRFSGRQFSNSRSEMNVSTLELGDSALYLCASSLAASGNTDTQYFGPGTRLTVL.

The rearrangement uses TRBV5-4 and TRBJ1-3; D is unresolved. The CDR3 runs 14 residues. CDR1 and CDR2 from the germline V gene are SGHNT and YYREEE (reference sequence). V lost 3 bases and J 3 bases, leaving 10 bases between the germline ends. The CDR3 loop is CASSSGLGGNTIYF. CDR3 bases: TGTGCCAGCAGCTCAGGACTAGGTGGAAACACCATATATTTT.

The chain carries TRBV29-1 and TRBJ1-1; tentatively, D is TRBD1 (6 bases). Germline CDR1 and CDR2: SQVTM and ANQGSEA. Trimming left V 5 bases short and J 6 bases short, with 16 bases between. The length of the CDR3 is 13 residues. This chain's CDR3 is CSVQPRRGSEAFF. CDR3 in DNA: TGCAGCGTTCAACCCCGCAGGGGATCTGAAGCTTTCTTT.

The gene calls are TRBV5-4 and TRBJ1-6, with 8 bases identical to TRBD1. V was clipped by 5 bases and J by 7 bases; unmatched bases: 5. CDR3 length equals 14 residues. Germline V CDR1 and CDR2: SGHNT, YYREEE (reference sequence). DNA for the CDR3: TGTGCCAGCAGATCGACAGGGGACAATTCACCCCTCCACTTT. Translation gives CASRSTGDNSPLHF.

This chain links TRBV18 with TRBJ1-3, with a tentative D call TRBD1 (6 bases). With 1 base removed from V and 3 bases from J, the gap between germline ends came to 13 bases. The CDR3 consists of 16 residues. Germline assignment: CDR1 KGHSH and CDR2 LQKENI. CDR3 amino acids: CASSPLPGALGNTIYF. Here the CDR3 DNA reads TGTGCCAGCTCACCACTCCCAGGGGCGCTTGGAAACACCATATATTTT. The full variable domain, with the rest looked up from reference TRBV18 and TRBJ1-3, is NAGVMQNPRHLVRRRGQEARLRCSPMKGHSHVYWYRQLPEEGLKFMVYLQKENIIDESGMPKERFSAEFPKEGPSILRIQQVVRGDSAAYFCASSPLPGALGNTIYFGEGSWLTVV.